One and the same sample provided the 4 T cell receptor beta chains below, sequenced in a study of T cell responses to AZD1222 COVID-19 vaccine. Some clones are missing from TCRdb's copy, which holds only in-frame ones; the method was immunoSEQ multiplex PCR. This sample has approximately 120,000 clones, with around 87% found just once. Source: peripheral blood, taken 28 days after the second AZD1222 dose. The origin of the receptors is an adult who received the AZD1222 COVID-19 vaccine.

The chain carries TRBV6-2 or TRBV6-3 and TRBJ1-2; the match to TRBD1 covers 9 bases. CDR1 and CDR2 (germline): MNHEY, SVGEGT. Trimming cost V 4 bases and J 3 bases; bases outside gene matches: 15. This CDR3 is built from 18 residues. The CDR3 loop reads CASSFYPTRDREHYGYTF. The CDR3 nucleotides read TGTGCCAGCAGTTTCTATCCTACCCGGGACAGGGAGCACTATGGCTACACCTTC.

The chain combines TRBV12-3 or TRBV12-4 with TRBJ1-3; no definite D call. V lost 7 bases, J lost 4 bases, and 5 bases lay in between. This CDR3 has 11 amino acids. CDR3 sequence: CASTPGNTIYF. In DNA, the CDR3 is TGTGCCAGCACTCCAGGAAACACCATATATTTT.

The chain carries TRBV27 and TRBJ1-1; TRBD1 aligns across 7 bases. The CDR3 contains 15 residues. Germline-derived CDR1 and CDR2 are MNHEY and SMNVEV (reference sequence). J was trimmed by 1 base and V by 3 bases; bases with no gene match: 5. The CDR3 coding sequence is TGTGCCAGCAGTTTGACAGGGAATTGGAACACTGAAGCTTTCTTT. It is translated as CASSLTGNWNTEAFF.

The V call is TRBV28, the J call TRBJ2-3; D might be TRBD1 or TRBD2, each matching 5 bases. The germline V and J ends were trimmed by 1 base and 2 bases, with 7 bases remaining between them. The CDR3 extends over 14 amino acids. CDR1 MDHEN and CDR2 SYDVKM come from the germline V gene. CDR3 residues: CASSLSGTTDTQYF. CDR3 DNA: TGTGCCAGCAGTTTATCCGGGACCACAGATACGCAGTATTTT.